One TCR beta chain is described in this entry. Its antigen target is currently unknown. Base quality data are lacking; no much larger clone is found one base away. These data are taken from a study of radiation and T cells in renal cell carcinoma (dated by TCRdb to 2019 to 2021). As for the study more broadly: In total, 50 to 60 samples, comprising 26 tumors and some 27 peripheral blood samples, were subjected to TCR beta sequencing. The final blood draw took place at 4 weeks after radiation, the same time as nephrectomy. A total of about 4 million unique CDR3 nucleotide sequences, encoding 2.5 million to 3 million unique CDR3 amino acid sequences, were found across all 50 or so samples.

Following the manufacturer's recommendations, the immunoSEQ kit was used to generate TCR beta libraries from genomic DNA. Library preparation used a first multiplex PCR with proprietary primers, then a second PCR adding unique barcodes, with bead cleanups after each round. Each sample batch included a kit-provided positive control reaction and a negative control reaction. The final libraries underwent checking on an Agilent 4200 TapeStation D1000 ScreenTape, volumetric pooling, and quantification by qPCR. Sequencing was performed on an Illumina NextSeq500 with a MidOutput 150-cycle cartridge, and 156 Read1 and 15 Index1 cycles were run with kit custom primers. The pooled library was loaded at about 0.98 pM, with an approximately 20% PhiX control spiked in. Regarding the original processing steps: The vendor-processed data were analyzed in R, and a clonotype was defined as all T cells that share the same CDR3 nucleotide sequence. For clone abundance analyses, frequencies were normalized to the 10,000 most abundant clones in each sample. Public T cell clones, averaging fewer than five per sample, were removed before analysis. Tumor-enriched clonotypes and baseline blood-enriched clonotypes were defined as those with an abundance difference of at least 32-fold between compartments. Clonotypes expanded or contracted between blood time points were identified with a beta-binomial differential abundance model. Similarity between tumor and blood repertoires was quantified using the Baroni-Urbani and Buser coefficient, and groups were compared with two-tailed Wilcoxon tests in R. The clones in this table, taken by TCRdb from immuneACCESS, are in-frame only. Not every clone is retained; where verified, under half of the shortfall comes from an unresolved V gene, and the cause of the rest is unknown. V, J and clone size are those of that table, while D and trimming were read from the DNA. The sample yields tens of thousands of clones; around 85% were counted once. 9.4% of the sample is in the top ten clones.

The study at large found these results: An increase in top tumor clonotypes in blood was observed from baseline to 2 weeks post-radiation, followed by contraction by 4 weeks, which was taken to suggest transient expansion of tumor-resident clones. Changes in the blood repertoire were not tracked past 4 weeks after treatment. Because no pretreatment tumor biopsies were available, whether clonotypes were present in the tumor at baseline could not be determined. Effects of radiation dose or scheduling on the TCR repertoire could not be addressed with the single-armed trial design.

Explained via the paper, the time point label denotes: blood 4 weeks post-SBRT, at nephrectomy. Explained via the paper, the treatment or condition label denotes: 15 Gy SBRT to primary tumor, nephrectomy 4 weeks later. The samples were obtained from a clinical trial, where primary renal cell carcinomas were treated with 15 Gy stereotactic body radiation therapy and then removed by nephrectomy 4 weeks afterward. To track tumor-enriched clonotypes, serial peripheral blood was sampled from radiation-treated patients at baseline and at 2 weeks and 4 weeks after SBRT. All patients had renal cell carcinoma with clear cell pathology. Genomic DNA for TCR sequencing was prepared using the QIAamp DNA Blood Mini Kit (Qiagen). Only samples passing all quality control checks were included in the analyses. Counted from cysteine to phenylalanine, this CDR3 has 15 amino acids. Kept here is only the CDR3 DNA, which spans 45 bases and is read in frame from base 1. For CDR1 and CDR2, the germline V gene (reference sequence) lists MNHNY and SVGAGI. V is trimmed back by 6 bases and J by 2 bases, and the junction contains 6 bases that no gene match accounts for.

The sequencing used blood, collected from a patient whose treatment included radiotherapy and nephrectomy. The TCR was taken from a man aged 50-59 years with renal cell carcinoma. The rearranged segments are TRBV6-6 and TRBJ2-7; 11 central nucleotides agree with TRBD1. The nucleotide sequence is TGTGCCAGCAGGACGGGACAGGGGGAAACCTACGAGCAGTACTTC. Translation gives CASRTGQGETYEQYF.